These 13 T cell receptor beta chains originate from one sample sequenced in a study of T cells expressing NK-cell markers. TCRdb reanalyzed the 5' RACE reads, giving one entry per CDR3 protein sequence and no DNA. This sample's table has roughly 180,000 distinct CDR3 sequences. Sequencing was done on a sample of blood T cells: a sorted CD56 or NKG2C T cell subset, CD4+ or CD8+ T cells, or bulk PBMC T cells (not recorded which). Receptor source: a woman aged 18 to 75 in good health.

V usage is TRBV5-1 and J usage is TRBJ1-4; TCRdb's D call, TRBD1, is unchecked because there is no DNA. Germline V gene sequence: CDR1 SGHRS, CDR2 YFSETQ. The CDR3 is 14 residues long. The CDR3 region is CASSLGPGSEKLFF.

The CDR3 sequence: CASSPSGSQETQYF. V gene TRBV12-3 or TRBV12-4 combines with J gene TRBJ2-5. CDR3 length: 14 residues.

The V and J genes are TRBV9 and TRBJ2-1; lacking DNA, the TRBD2 call made by TCRdb goes unchecked. The CDR3 has 15 residues. The germline gives CDR1 SGDLS, CDR2 YYNGEE. CDR3 residues: CASSALAGSLRGQFF.

The chain joins TRBV28 to TRBJ2-5; lacking DNA, the TRBD1 call made by TCRdb goes unchecked. Germline loops: CDR1 MDHEN, CDR2 SYDVKM. The CDR3 extends over 14 amino acids. This chain's CDR3 is CASSLYSGVETQYF.

CDR3 amino acids: CASSLLPGLGANEQFF. The rearrangement links TRBV3-1 to TRBJ2-1; TCRdb calls TRBD2, which cannot be checked without DNA. CDR1 is LGHDT, CDR2 YNNKEL, per germline (reference sequence). The CDR3 contains 16 residues.

The rearrangement uses TRBV2 and TRBJ2-1. The CDR3 totals 13 residues. The germline CDR1 and CDR2 sequences are SNHLY and FYNNEI. The CDR3 protein is CASSERSASEQFF.

The chain has TRBV20-1 and TRBJ1-5; without DNA, the TCRdb call of TRBD1 cannot be checked. Germline CDR1 and CDR2: DFQATT and SNEGSKA (reference sequence). The CDR3 is 17 residues long. The CDR3 is CSARPQGAGLSNQPQHF.

The rearrangement uses TRBV2 and TRBJ2-5; as DNA is missing, the TRBD2 call by TCRdb cannot be tested. Germline V gene lookup returns CDR1 SNHLY and CDR2 FYNNEI. This CDR3 has 16 residues. Here the CDR3 reads CASSEQRLAGEETQYF.

The gene calls are TRBV5-4 and TRBJ2-1; the D call of TRBD2 rests on TCRdb alone, since no DNA is present to check it. This CDR3 is built from 15 residues. Germline CDR1 reads SGHNT; CDR2 reads YYREEE (reference sequence). The CDR3 loop reads CASSFDRAGYNEQFF.

The chain carries TRBV9 and TRBJ1-6; TCRdb's assignment of TRBD1 cannot be checked, as there is no DNA. CDR1 and CDR2 from the germline V gene are SGDLS and YYNGEE. CDR3 length: 15 residues. The CDR3 here is CASSVDPSEDSPLHF.

V is TRBV5-1 and J is TRBJ2-1; TCRdb reports TRBD1, a call that lacks DNA to check it against. Germline CDR1 is SGHRS and CDR2 is YFSETQ. CDR3 length: 12 residues. The CDR3 is CASSPFPGRQFF.

The chain uses TRBV3-1 and TRBJ2-7; the D gene TCRdb calls, TRBD1, cannot be checked with no DNA. The CDR3 is made up of 15 amino acids. CDR1 LGHDT and CDR2 YNNKEL come from the germline V gene (reference sequence). This CDR3 is CASSQGHRSDIEQYF.

This chain's CDR3 is CASSSRSGYGYTF. The V gene is TRBV7-9, the J gene TRBJ1-2; TCRdb's assignment of TRBD1 cannot be checked, as there is no DNA. CDR3 length equals 13 residues. Germline V gene data show CDR1 as SEHNR and CDR2 as FQNEAQ (reference sequence).